The TCR beta chain described here comes from a study of T cell repertoires in cytomegalovirus infection (dated by TCRdb to between 2017 and 2020). Notes on the research overall: Peptide stimulations targeted recently identified HLA-C-restricted CMV epitopes, whose presentation resists viral immunomodulation, together with well-studied HLA-B-restricted epitopes. Donor HLA type was relevant to the analysis, as public TCR beta signatures indicated carriage of CMV infection together with the matching HLA type. The full study reports these points: In the ex vivo response, HLA-C-restricted CMV-specific TCR beta clonotypes were dominant, and in two of eight donors the single most frequent clonotype came from this HLA-C-restricted group. Cumulative frequency of public TCR beta family members discriminated carriers of CMV infection plus the relevant HLA type in this cohort and an independent roughly 330-donor cohort.

Reads for this sample came from an Illumina HiSeq 1500. TCRdb handled the public reads itself, with Q25 trimming in fastp and clone calling in MiXCR, and kept productive beta chains. Rows with one shared CDR3 protein collapse into an entry with the most common genes and DNA. Here the sample has about half a million distinct CDR3 sequences; about 42% occur a single time. The top ten constitute around 44% of the sample. For this clonotype: The specificity of this receptor is unknown. No base quality information exists; no much larger clone differs at one position.

The label giving this sample's treatment or condition can be read as: in vitro stimulation with specific CMV peptide epitopes to enrich CMV-specific T cells. V is cut by 3 bases and J by 9 bases, and the space between the germline ends is 15 bases. Its CDR3 holds 14 amino acids, cysteine through phenylalanine. Only the CDR3 DNA is retained, 42 bases long and in frame from the first base. The germline V gene (reference sequence) provides CDR1 LNHDA and CDR2 SQIVND. The chain is assembled from TRBV19 and TRBJ1-5; a confident D gene designation cannot be given. Sequenced material: cultured PBMCs, taken from culture after CMV antigen stimulation. This TCR was sampled from a human donor in good health (CMV status not recorded). Some clones in this sample may be carry-over from other donors' samples. The sequence in DNA is TGTGCCAGTAGTATGGCAAGTTCATCGCGGCCCCAGCATTTT. It encodes CASSMASSSRPQHF.